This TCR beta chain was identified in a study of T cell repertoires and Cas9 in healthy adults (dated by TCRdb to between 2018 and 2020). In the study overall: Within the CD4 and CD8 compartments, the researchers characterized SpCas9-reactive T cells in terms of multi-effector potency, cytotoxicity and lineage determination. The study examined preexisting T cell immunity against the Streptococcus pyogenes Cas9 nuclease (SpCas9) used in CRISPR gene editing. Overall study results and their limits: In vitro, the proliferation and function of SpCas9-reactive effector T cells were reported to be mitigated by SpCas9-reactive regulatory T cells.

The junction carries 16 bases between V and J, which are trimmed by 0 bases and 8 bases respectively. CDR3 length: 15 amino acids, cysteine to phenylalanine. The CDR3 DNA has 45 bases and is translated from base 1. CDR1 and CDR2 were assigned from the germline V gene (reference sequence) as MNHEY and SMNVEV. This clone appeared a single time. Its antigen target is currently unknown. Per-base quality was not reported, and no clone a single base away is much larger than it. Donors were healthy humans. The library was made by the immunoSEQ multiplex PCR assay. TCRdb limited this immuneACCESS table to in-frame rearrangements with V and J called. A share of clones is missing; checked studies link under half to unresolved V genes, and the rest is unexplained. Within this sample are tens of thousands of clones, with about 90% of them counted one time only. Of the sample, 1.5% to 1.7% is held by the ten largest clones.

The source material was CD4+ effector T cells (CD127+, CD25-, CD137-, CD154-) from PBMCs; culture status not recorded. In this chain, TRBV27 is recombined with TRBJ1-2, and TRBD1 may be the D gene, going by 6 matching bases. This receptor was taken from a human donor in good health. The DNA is TGTGCCAGCAGTTTATCTCGACAGGTCCCTGGGGGCTACACCTTC. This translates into CASSLSRQVPGGYTF.